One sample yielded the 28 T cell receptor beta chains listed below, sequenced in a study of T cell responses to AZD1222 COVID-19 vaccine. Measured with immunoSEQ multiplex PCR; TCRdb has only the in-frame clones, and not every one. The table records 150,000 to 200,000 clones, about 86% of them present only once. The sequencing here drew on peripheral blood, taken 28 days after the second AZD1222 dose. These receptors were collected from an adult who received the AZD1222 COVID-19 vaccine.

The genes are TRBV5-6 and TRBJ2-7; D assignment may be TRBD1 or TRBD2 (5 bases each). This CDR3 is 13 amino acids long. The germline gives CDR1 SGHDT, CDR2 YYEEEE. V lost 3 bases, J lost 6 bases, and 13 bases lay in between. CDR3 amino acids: CASSSTGPTEQYF. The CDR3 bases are TGTGCCAGCAGCTCAACGGGACCGACCGAGCAGTACTTC.

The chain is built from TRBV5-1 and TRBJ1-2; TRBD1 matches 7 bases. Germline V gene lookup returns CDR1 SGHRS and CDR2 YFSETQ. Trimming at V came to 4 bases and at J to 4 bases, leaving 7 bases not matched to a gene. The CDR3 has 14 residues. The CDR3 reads CASSIRQGFYGYTF. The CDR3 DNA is TGCGCCAGCAGCATTCGACAGGGATTCTATGGCTACACCTTC.

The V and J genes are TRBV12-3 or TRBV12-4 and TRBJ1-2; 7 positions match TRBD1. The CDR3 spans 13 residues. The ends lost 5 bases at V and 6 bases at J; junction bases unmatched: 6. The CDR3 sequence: CASSRLRGDGYTF. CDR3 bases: TGTGCCAGCAGTCGACTCAGGGGGGATGGCTACACCTTC.

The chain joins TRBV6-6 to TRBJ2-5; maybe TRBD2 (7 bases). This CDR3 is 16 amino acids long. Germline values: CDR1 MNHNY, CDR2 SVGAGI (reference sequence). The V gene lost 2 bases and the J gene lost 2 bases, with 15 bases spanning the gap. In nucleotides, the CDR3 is TGTGCCAGCAGTTACACCCCGGGGGGCAAGCAAGAGACCCAGTACTTC. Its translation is CASSYTPGGKQETQYF.

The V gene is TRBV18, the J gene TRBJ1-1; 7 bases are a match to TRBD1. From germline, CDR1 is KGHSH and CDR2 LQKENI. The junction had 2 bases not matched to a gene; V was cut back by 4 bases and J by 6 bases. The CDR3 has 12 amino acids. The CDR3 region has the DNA TGTGCCAGCTCACTTGGGACAGCTGAAGCTTTCTTT. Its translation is CASSLGTAEAFF.

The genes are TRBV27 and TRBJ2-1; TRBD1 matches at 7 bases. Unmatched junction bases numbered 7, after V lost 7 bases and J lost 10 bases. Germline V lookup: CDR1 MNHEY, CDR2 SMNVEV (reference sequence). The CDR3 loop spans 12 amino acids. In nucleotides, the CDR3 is TGTGCCAGCACCTCCTGGGACAGCGAGCAGTTCTTC. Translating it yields CASTSWDSEQFF.

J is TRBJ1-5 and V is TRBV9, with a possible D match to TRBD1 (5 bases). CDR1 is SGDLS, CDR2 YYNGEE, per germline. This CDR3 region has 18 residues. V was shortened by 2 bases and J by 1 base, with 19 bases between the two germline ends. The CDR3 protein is CASSVPIEGTVSNQPQHF. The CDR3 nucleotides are TGTGCCAGCAGCGTCCCAATCGAGGGGACGGTGAGCAATCAGCCCCAGCATTTT.

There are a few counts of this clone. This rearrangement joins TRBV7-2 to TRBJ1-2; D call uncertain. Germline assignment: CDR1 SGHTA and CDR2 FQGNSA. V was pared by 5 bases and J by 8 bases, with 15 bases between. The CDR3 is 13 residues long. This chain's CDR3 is CASSAVPLAGYTF. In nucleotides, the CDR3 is TGTGCCAGCAGCGCCGTACCCTTAGCGGGCTACACCTTC.

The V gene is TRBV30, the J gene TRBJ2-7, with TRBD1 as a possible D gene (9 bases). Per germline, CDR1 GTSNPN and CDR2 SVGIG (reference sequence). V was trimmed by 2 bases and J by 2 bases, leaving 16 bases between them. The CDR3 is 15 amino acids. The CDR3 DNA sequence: TGTGCCTGGAGTCGGGGGGGACAGGGCCCCTACGAGCAGTACTTC. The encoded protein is CAWSRGGQGPYEQYF.

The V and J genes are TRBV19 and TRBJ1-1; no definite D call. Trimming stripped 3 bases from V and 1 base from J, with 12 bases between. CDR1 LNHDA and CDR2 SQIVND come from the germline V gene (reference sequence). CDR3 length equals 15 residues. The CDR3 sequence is CASSIWRNGNTEAFF. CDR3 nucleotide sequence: TGTGCCAGTAGTATTTGGAGGAACGGGAACACTGAAGCTTTCTTT.

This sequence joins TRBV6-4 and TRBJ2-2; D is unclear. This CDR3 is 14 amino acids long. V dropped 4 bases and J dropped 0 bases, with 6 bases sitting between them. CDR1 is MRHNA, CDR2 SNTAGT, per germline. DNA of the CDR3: TGTGCCAGCAGTGGGCAGGCGAACACCGGGGAGCTGTTTTTT. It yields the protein CASSGQANTGELFF.

The CDR3 sequence: CASSITAGGQTQYF. CDR3 DNA: TGTGCCAGTAGTATTACAGCGGGGGGACAGACCCAGTACTTC. The rearrangement links TRBV19 to TRBJ2-5, with 9 bases aligning to TRBD2. With V trimmed by 3 bases and J by 6 bases, 5 bases remained unmatched. The CDR3 covers 14 residues. Germline CDR1 and CDR2: LNHDA and SQIVND (reference sequence).

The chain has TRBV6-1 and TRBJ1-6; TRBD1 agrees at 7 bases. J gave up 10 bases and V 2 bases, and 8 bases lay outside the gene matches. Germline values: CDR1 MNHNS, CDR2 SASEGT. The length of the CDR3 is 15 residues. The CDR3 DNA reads TGTGCCAGCAGTGAACCCAACAGGGGCGGGTCACCCCTCCACTTT. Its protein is CASSEPNRGGSPLHF.

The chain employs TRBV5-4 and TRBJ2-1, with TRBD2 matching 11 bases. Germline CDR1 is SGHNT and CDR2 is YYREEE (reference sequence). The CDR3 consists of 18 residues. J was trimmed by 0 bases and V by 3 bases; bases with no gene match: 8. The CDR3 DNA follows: TGTGCCAGCAGCTCCGCAACTAGCGGGAGATCCTCCTACAATGAGCAGTTCTTC. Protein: CASSSATSGRSSYNEQFF.

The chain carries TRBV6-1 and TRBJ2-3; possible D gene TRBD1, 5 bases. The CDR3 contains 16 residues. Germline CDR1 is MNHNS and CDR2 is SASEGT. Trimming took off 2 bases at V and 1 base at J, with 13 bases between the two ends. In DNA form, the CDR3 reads TGTGCCAGCAGTGAATTGTTGGGGCGCGGCACAGATACGCAGTATTTT. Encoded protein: CASSELLGRGTDTQYF.

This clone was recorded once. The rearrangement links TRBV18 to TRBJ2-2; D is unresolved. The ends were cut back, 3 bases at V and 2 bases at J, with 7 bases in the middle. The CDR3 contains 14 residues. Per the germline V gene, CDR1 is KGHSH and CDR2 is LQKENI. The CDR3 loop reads CASSPALNTGELFF. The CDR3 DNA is TGTGCCAGCTCACCGGCACTAAACACCGGGGAGCTGTTTTTT.

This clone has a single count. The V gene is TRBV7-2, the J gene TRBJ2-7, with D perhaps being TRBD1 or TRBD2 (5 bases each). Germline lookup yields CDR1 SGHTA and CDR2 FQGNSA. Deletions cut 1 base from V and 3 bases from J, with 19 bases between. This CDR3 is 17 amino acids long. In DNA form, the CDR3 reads TGTGCCAGCAGCTTAGGGAGGCGCGCGACAGCAGGCTACGAGCAGTACTTC. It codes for CASSLGRRATAGYEQYF.

The DNA of the CDR3 is TGCGCCAGCAGCCAAGAGCCAGGGTTTGGCTATGGCTACACCTTC. Protein sequence: CASSQEPGFGYGYTF. The rearrangement uses TRBV4-3 and TRBJ1-2; maybe TRBD1 (5 bases). Germline V gives CDR1 LGHNA, CDR2 YSLEER. The CDR3 contains 15 residues. V was pared by 0 bases and J by 4 bases, with 12 bases between.

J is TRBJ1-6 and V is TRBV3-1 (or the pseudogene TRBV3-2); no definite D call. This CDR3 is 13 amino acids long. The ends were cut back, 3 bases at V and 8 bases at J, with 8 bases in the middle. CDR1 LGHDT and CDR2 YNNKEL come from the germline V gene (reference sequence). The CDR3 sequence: CASSHKGDSPLHF. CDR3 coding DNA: TGTGCCAGCAGCCATAAGGGAGATTCACCCCTCCACTTT.

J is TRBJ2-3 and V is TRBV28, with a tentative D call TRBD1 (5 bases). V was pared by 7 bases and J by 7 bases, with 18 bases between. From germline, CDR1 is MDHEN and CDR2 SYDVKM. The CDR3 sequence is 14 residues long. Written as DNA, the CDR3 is TGTGCCAGCACCCCGACAGAGAAGAATCATACGCAGTATTTT. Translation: CASTPTEKNHTQYF.

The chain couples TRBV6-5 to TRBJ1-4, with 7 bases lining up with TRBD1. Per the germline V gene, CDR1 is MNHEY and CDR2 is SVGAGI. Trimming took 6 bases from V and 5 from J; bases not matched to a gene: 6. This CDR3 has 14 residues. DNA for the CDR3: TGTGCCAGCAGCCCGACAGGGCAGAATGAAAAACTGTTTTTT. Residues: CASSPTGQNEKLFF.

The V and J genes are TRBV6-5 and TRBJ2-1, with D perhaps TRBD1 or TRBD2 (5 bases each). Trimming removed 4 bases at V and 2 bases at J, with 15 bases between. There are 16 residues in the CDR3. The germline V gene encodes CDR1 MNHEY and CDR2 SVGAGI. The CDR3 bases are TGTGCCAGCAGTTCCTCCGGGACGGCCGCCTACAATGAGCAGTTCTTC. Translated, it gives CASSSSGTAAYNEQFF.

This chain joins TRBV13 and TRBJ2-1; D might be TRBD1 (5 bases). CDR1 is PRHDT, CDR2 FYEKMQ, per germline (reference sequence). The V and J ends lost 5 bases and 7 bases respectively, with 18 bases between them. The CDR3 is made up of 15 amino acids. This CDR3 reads CASSLGTGRRNEQFF. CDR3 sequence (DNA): TGTGCCAGCAGCCTCGGAACAGGAAGACGAAATGAGCAGTTCTTC.

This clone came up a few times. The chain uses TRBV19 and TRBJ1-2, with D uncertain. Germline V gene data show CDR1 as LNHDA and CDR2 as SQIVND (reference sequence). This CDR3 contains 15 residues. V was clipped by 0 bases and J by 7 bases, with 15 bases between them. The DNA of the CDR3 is TGTGCCAGTAGTATAGATGGAGGGCAGGTCTCTGGCTACACCTTC. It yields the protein CASSIDGGQVSGYTF. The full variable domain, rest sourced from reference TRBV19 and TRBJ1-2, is DGGITQSPKYLFRKEGQNVTLSCEQNLNHDAMYWYRQDPGQGLRLIYYSQIVNDFQKGDIAEGYSVSREKKESFPLTVTSAQKNPTAFYLCASSIDGGQVSGYTFGSGTRLTVV.

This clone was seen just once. The CDR3 DNA reads TGTGCCAGCAGCTCCCTACAGGGGGCGTTTTATTCACCCCTCCACTTT. Translating gives CASSSLQGAFYSPLHF. The chain links TRBV3-1 (or the pseudogene TRBV3-2) to TRBJ1-6; the match to TRBD1 covers 9 bases. CDR3 length equals 16 residues. The V segment lost 5 bases and the J segment 8 bases; nucleotides outside the gene matches: 10. The germline V gene has CDR1 LGHDT and CDR2 YNNKEL (reference sequence).

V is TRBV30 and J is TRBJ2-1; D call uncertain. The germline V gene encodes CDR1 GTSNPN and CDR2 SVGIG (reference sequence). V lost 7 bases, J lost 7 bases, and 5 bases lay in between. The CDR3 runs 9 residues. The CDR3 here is CALGNEQFF. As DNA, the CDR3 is TGTGCCTTAGGGAATGAGCAGTTCTTC.

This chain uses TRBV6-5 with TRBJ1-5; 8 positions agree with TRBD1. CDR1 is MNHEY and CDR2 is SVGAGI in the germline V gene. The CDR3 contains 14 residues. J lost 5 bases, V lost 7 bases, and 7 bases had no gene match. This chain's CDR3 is CASMGDRSYQPQHF. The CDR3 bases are TGTGCCAGCATGGGGGACAGGAGTTATCAGCCCCAGCATTTT.

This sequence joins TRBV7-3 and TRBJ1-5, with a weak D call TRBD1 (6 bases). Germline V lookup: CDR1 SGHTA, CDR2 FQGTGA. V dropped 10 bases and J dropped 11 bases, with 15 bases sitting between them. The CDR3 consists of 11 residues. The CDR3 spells CANITGRAQHF. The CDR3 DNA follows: TGTGCCAACATCACAGGGCGGGCCCAGCATTTT. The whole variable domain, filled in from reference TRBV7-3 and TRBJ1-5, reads GAGVSQTPSNKVTEKGKYVELRCDPISGHTALYWYRQSLGQGPEFLIYFQGTGAADDSGLPNDRFFAVRPEGSVSTLKIQRTERGDSAVYLCANITGRAQHFGDGTRLSIL.